One and the same sample provided the 17 T cell receptor beta chains below, sequenced in a study of blood T cell repertoires in COVID-19. TCRdb keeps only in-frame clones here, not all; method: immunoSEQ multiplex PCR. This sample has hundreds of thousands of clones; 70% to 90% occur once, and the top ten carry 0.8% to 0.9%. Sequenced: peripheral blood. Source of these receptors: a man aged 18 to 29 with COVID-19, enrolled during active disease.

V gene TRBV19 combines with J gene TRBJ2-5; 7 bases are a match to TRBD2. V dropped 3 bases and J dropped 0; count of bases not matched to a gene: 10. Germline loops: CDR1 LNHDA, CDR2 SQIVND (reference sequence). CDR3 size: 17 residues. CDR3 protein: CASSMRRLASYQETQYF. The CDR3 DNA sequence: TGTGCCAGTAGTATGAGGCGACTAGCCTCGTACCAAGAGACCCAGTACTTC.

CDR3 nucleotides: TGTGCCAGCAGCAGACAGGGAACCTACGAGCAGTACTTC. Protein: CASSRQGTYEQYF. The V call is TRBV7-6, the J call TRBJ2-7; 7 nucleotides line up with TRBD1. This CDR3 has 13 amino acids. The germline gives CDR1 SGHVS, CDR2 FNYEAQ. The V and J ends lost 5 bases and 2 bases, in that order; junction bases with no gene match: 3.

The chain links TRBV7-9 to TRBJ2-1; TRBD2 is a possible D gene (6 bases). The germline gives CDR1 SEHNR, CDR2 FQNEAQ (reference sequence). The CDR3 loop spans 15 amino acids. Trimming stripped 0 bases from V and 7 bases from J, with 13 bases between. DNA for the CDR3: TGTGCCAGCAGCTTAGCGGGGGGTCCTACTAATGAGCAGTTCTTC. Translating it yields CASSLAGGPTNEQFF.

V usage is TRBV11-2 and J usage is TRBJ1-1, with D tentatively TRBD1 (6 bases). V shed 1 base and J shed 4 bases, with 13 bases lying between them. CDR1 and CDR2 from the germline V gene are SGHAT and FQNNGV. The length of the CDR3 is 15 residues. CDR3 nucleotide sequence: TGTGCCAGCAGCTTAGTAATTGGGGGCATCACTGAAGCTTTCTTT. Translating it yields CASSLVIGGITEAFF.

V gene TRBV6-5 combines with J gene TRBJ1-1; a weak D match, TRBD1 (5 bases). V lost 5 bases to trimming and J lost 11 bases, with 15 bases between them. CDR1 and CDR2 from the germline V gene are MNHEY and SVGAGI. The CDR3 loop spans 12 amino acids. The CDR3: CASSPRTRRAFF. The CDR3, as DNA: TGTGCCAGCAGTCCTCGGACAAGACGGGCTTTCTTT.

This sequence joins TRBV15 and TRBJ2-3; D perhaps matches TRBD2 (6 bases). The germline CDR1 and CDR2 sequences are LNHNV and YYDKDF (reference sequence). This CDR3 contains 13 residues. Trimming removed 8 bases at V and 3 bases at J, with 12 bases between. The CDR3 bases are TGTGCCACCCGGAGCGGGCGAACAGATACGCAGTATTTT. Translated, it gives CATRSGRTDTQYF.

This rearrangement joins TRBV7-9 to TRBJ2-1; D might be TRBD2 (6 bases). Germline V gives CDR1 SEHNR, CDR2 FQNEAQ (reference sequence). V dropped 8 bases and J dropped 7 bases, with 24 bases sitting between them. This CDR3 has 16 amino acids. The DNA for the CDR3 is TGTGCCAGCCGACGGGGACTCGCACCTCGGTTAAATGAGCAGTTCTTC. Amino acids: CASRRGLAPRLNEQFF.

The chain employs TRBV15 and TRBJ1-3; perhaps TRBD1 as D (5 bases). The length of the CDR3 is 14 residues. Trimming shortened V by 8 bases and J by 2 bases, and 13 bases separated the two germline ends. Germline loops: CDR1 LNHNV, CDR2 YYDKDF (reference sequence). DNA of the CDR3: TGTGCCACCTCTCCCGGGGGGACTGGAAACACCATATATTTT. It is translated as CATSPGGTGNTIYF.

A few counts support this clone. CDR3 nucleotides: TGTGCCAGCAGTTCAGCAGGGCCGTCGAACACTGAAGCTTTCTTT. Its protein product is CASSSAGPSNTEAFF. This chain connects TRBV27 to TRBJ1-1; TRBD1 might be the D (5 bases). This CDR3 is built from 15 residues. The V gene lost 4 bases and the J gene lost 1 base, with 13 bases spanning the gap. Germline V gives CDR1 MNHEY, CDR2 SMNVEV (reference sequence).

The rearrangement joins TRBV5-1 to TRBJ2-5; 9 bases agree with TRBD1. After removal of 4 bases from V and 4 bases from J, the junction contained 11 bases not matched to a gene. The germline V gene has CDR1 SGHRS and CDR2 YFSETQ. The CDR3 loop spans 16 amino acids. CDR3 region: CASSLSLQGQGETQYF. The CDR3 DNA is TGCGCCAGCAGCCTAAGTCTGCAGGGACAGGGAGAGACCCAGTACTTC.

This sequence joins TRBV6-2 or TRBV6-3 and TRBJ2-7; possible D gene TRBD1, 5 bases. Trimming cost V 5 bases and J 2 bases, with 10 bases left between them. Per the germline V gene, CDR1 is MNHEY and CDR2 is SVGEGT. This CDR3 spans 13 amino acids. This CDR3 reads CASSGASTYEQYF. For the CDR3, the DNA is TGTGCCAGCAGTGGGGCCAGCACCTACGAGCAGTACTTC.

This clone has only one observation. This chain connects TRBV12-3 or TRBV12-4 to TRBJ2-1; D possibly corresponds to TRBD2 (5 bases). V was pared by 7 bases and J by 15 bases, with 22 bases between. The CDR3 has 13 amino acids. CDR3 bases: TGTGCCAGCACCACGCTAGCAGGCTCCACGCGGTTCTTC. Residues: CASTTLAGSTRFF.

The chain recombines TRBV3-1 (or the pseudogene TRBV3-2) with TRBJ2-5, with 8 nucleotides matching TRBD1. J lost 1 base, V lost 4 bases, and 8 bases had no gene match. The germline V gene has CDR1 LGHDT and CDR2 YNNKEL (reference sequence). The CDR3 totals 16 residues. CDR3 nucleotides: TGTGCCAGCAGCCCACTCAGGGGGCGCTCCCAAGAGACCCAGTACTTC. Translated, it gives CASSPLRGRSQETQYF.

This clone was seen a few times. This chain uses TRBV4-1 with TRBJ2-7; possibly TRBD2 for D (6 bases). V was pared by 5 bases and J by 2 bases, with 22 bases between. The CDR3 runs 17 residues. The germline CDR1 and CDR2 sequences are MGHRA and YSYEKL. The chain's CDR3 is CASSSIPTSRGTYEQYF. CDR3 sequence (DNA): TGCGCCAGCAGCTCTATTCCTACTAGCCGGGGAACCTACGAGCAGTACTTC.

The chain links TRBV2 to TRBJ2-3; 9 bases agree with TRBD2. The J segment lost 6 bases and the V segment lost 4 bases, leaving 8 bases of the junction unmatched. The germline V gene has CDR1 SNHLY and CDR2 FYNNEI. The CDR3 is 15 residues long. The CDR3 bases are TGTGCCAGCAGTGTTGGACTAGCGTCCGCCGATACGCAGTATTTT. Translation: CASSVGLASADTQYF.

The J gene is TRBJ2-2, the V gene TRBV5-4, with TRBD2 matching 10 bases. V was clipped by 0 bases and J by 6 bases; unmatched bases: 5. From germline, CDR1 is SGHNT and CDR2 YYREEE (reference sequence). The CDR3 runs 16 residues. The CDR3 DNA sequence: TGTGCCAGCAGCTTGGCGGGGAGCGGGGGGGCCGGGGAGCTGTTTTTT. Protein sequence: CASSLAGSGGAGELFF.

The chain couples TRBV2 to TRBJ2-5; 13 bases agree with TRBD2. Per germline, CDR1 SNHLY and CDR2 FYNNEI. CDR3 length: 17 residues. J gave up 5 bases and V 6 bases, and 12 bases lay outside the gene matches. The CDR3 is CASRLTSGGILGETQYF. CDR3 DNA: TGTGCCAGCAGGTTGACTAGCGGGGGGATCCTGGGGGAGACCCAGTACTTC.